This T cell receptor beta chain originates from a study of regulatory T cells in long-lasting Graves disease. A remark on this clonotype: Its antigen is not known.

Sequencing libraries for TCR beta were prepared with iRepertoire HTBI primers and Arm-PCR of CDR3 regions. Using its own MiXCR run on the multiplex PCR reads, TCRdb lists one record per CDR3 protein. The sample includes some 560,000 distinct CDR3 sequences, roughly 15% of them seen just once. Trimming pared 5 bases from V and 3 bases from J, leaving 17 bases between. CDR1 is LNHDA, CDR2 SQIVND, per germline (reference sequence). The CDR3 contains 15 residues. Regarding the study as a whole: TCR diversity was lower in persistent than newly diagnosed Graves' disease.

Time point here: newly diagnosed GD, antithyroid drugs for less than 3 months. RNA extracted from PBMCs served as the sequencing template. Per American Thyroid Association guidelines, Graves' disease was diagnosed. These records were also assigned to another study, of T cells in Graves' hyperthyroidism and ophthalmopathy. According to that study: A median approximately 6.5 months before onset, the model predicted ophthalmopathy.

Here the sequenced sample was peripheral blood mononuclear cells (PBMCs), taken at new diagnosis, from a patient treated with antithyroid drugs. V gene TRBV19 combines with J gene TRBJ2-7, with D possibly TRBD1 on 6 matching bases. This TCR was sampled from a woman aged 35-60 years with Graves disease. The CDR3 is CASSSAGTSHYEQYF. The CDR3 DNA follows: TGTGCCAGTAGTTCCGCCGGGACAAGCCACTACGAGCAGTACTTC.